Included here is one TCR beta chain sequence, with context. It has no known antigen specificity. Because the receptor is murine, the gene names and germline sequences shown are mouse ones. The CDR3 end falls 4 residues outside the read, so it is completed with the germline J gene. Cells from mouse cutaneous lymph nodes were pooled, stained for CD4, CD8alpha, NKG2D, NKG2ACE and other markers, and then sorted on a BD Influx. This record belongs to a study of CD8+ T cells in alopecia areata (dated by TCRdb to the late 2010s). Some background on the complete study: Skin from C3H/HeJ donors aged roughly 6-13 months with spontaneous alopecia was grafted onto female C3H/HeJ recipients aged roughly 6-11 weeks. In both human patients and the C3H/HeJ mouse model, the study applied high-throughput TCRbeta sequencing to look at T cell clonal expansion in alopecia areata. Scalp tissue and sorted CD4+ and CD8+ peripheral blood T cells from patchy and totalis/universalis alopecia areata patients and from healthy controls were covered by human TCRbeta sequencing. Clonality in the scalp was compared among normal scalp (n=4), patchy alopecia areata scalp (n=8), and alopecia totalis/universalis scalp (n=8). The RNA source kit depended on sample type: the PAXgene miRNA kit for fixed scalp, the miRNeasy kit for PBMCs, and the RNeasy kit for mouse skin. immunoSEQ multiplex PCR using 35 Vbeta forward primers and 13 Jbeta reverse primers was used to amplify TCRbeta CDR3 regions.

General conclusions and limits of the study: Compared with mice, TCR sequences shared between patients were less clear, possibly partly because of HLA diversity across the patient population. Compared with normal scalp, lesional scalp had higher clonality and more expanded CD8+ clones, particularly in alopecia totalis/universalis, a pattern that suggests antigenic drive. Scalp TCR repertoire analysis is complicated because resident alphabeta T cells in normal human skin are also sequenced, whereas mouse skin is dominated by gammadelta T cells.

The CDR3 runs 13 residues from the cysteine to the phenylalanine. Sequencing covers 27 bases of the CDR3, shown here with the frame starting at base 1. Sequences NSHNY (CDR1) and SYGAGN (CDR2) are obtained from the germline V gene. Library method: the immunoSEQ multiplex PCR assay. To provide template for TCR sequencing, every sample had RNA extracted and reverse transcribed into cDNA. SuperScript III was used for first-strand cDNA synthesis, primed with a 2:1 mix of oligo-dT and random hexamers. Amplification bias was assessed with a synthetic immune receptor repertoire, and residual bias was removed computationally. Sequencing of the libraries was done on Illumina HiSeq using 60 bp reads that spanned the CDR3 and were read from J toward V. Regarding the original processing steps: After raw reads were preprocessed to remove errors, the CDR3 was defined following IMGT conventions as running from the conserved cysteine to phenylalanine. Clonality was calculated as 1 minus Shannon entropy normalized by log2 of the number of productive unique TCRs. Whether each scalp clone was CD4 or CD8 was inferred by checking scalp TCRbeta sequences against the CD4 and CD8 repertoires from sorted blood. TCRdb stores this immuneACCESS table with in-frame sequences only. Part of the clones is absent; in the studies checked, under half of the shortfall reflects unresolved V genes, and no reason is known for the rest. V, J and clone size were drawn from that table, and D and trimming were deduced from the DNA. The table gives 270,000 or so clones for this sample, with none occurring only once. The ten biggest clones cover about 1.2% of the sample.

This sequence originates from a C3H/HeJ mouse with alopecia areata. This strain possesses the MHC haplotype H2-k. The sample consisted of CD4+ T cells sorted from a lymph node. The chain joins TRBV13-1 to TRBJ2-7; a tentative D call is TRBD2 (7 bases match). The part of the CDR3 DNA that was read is TGTGCCAGCAGAATGGGGGGCCCTTAT. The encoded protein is CASRMGGPY. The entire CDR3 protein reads CASRMGGPYEQYF.